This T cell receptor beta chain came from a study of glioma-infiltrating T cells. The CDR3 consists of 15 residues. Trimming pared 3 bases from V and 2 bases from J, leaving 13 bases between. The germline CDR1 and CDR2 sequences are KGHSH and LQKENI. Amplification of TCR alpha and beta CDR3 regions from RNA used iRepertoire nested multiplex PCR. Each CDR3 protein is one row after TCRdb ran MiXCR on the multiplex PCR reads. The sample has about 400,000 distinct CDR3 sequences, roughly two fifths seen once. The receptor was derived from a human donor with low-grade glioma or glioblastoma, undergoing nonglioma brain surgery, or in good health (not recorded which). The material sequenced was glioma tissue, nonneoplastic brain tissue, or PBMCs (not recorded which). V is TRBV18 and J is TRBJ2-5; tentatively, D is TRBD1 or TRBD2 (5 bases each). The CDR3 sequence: CASSPLGREQETQYF. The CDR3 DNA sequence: TGTGCCAGCTCACCTCTGGGCAGGGAGCAAGAGACCCAGTACTTC.